This T cell receptor beta chain was observed in a study of OX40 agonist ivuxolimab in advanced cancers. This clone occurred once. No antigen is known for it. Sequencing used immunoSEQ multiplex PCR; TCRdb keeps in-frame clones, though not all of them. The data hold tens of thousands of clones, with around 89% observed a single time. Germline V gene sequence: CDR1 SEHNR, CDR2 FQNEAQ (reference sequence). This CDR3 spans 15 amino acids. V was clipped by 5 bases and J by 2 bases; unmatched bases: 4. Patients were ruled out by autoimmune disease history or systemic immunosuppression. Study results and limitations: Clones of CD4+ and CD8+ blood T cells grew by week 6 at doses of 0.1 to 3.0 mg/kg. The specificity for antigen of the expanded peripheral T cells was not determined. The study found that CD8+ T cells averaged more expanded clones than CD4+.

Specimen: CD4+ or CD8+ T cells sorted from blood, collected in a trial of the OX40 agonist ivuxolimab. The TCR comes from an adult with an advanced solid tumor such as melanoma, head and neck, liver or kidney cancer. The chain combines TRBV7-9 with TRBJ2-2, with 8 bases lining up with TRBD1. CDR3 amino acids: CASSVTGVNTGELFF. CDR3 sequence (DNA): TGTGCCAGCAGCGTGACAGGGGTAAACACCGGGGAGCTGTTTTTT.